A single sample gave rise to the 5 T cell receptor beta chains below, sequenced in a study of spatial heterogeneity in lung cancer. Overall study results and limits: The study found that expanded intratumoral alpha and beta TCR counts tracked tumor mutation counts.

From the 5' RACE reads, TCRdb called clonotypes with MiXCR, one entry per CDR3 protein. The table has about 13,000 distinct CDR3 sequences, about 5.6% seen once; the top ten hold around 10%. Indicated time point: sample taken at primary tumor resection. Their cognate antigens are unknown. Sequenced here: lung tumor tissue, sampled at surgery. The receptors derive from a female donor with early-stage non-small cell lung cancer.

This clonotype was observed many times. The rearrangement links TRBV3-1 to TRBJ2-3, with unresolved D. There are 16 residues in the CDR3. V shed 0 bases and J shed 4 bases, with 14 bases lying between them. Germline V gene sequence: CDR1 LGHDT, CDR2 YNNKEL (reference sequence). CDR3 nucleotide sequence: TGTGCCAGCAGCCAAGATCGGTGGAGTCGGCCAGATACGCAGTATTTT. Translating it yields CASSQDRWSRPDTQYF.

The chain couples TRBV4-1 to TRBJ1-1; perhaps TRBD1 as D (6 bases). CDR1 MGHRA and CDR2 YSYEKL come from the germline V gene. Deletions cut 5 bases from V and 7 bases from J, with 20 bases between. The CDR3 contains 15 residues. CDR3 nucleotides: TGCGCCAGCAGCACCTGGGCTAGGGGGGTCCGTGAAGCTTTCTTT. It specifies CASSTWARGVREAFF.

This clonotype was counted ten times or more. The rearrangement joins TRBV7-9 to TRBJ2-1; TRBD1 might be the D (6 bases). This CDR3 is built from 16 residues. Germline CDR1 reads SEHNR; CDR2 reads FQNEAQ (reference sequence). Between the trimmed V and J ends, which lost 5 bases and 5 bases, there was a span of 19 bases. CDR3 residues: CASSPSIITGNNEQFF. In nucleotides, the CDR3 is TGTGCCAGCAGCCCAAGCATAATAACAGGGAACAATGAGCAGTTCTTC.

Ten or more counts support this clonotype. The genes are TRBV3-1 and TRBJ2-7; D is perhaps TRBD1 or TRBD2 (5 bases each). Germline V CDR1 and CDR2: LGHDT, YNNKEL (reference sequence). V was shortened by 4 bases and J by 6 bases, with 16 bases between the two germline ends. This CDR3 comprises 14 residues. CDR3 in DNA: TGTGCCAGCAGCCCGAACTCCGGGGCCCGCGAGCAGTACTTC. It specifies CASSPNSGAREQYF.

This clonotype occurred many times. The J gene is TRBJ1-5, the V gene TRBV7-9, with D possibly being TRBD1 (6 bases). CDR3 length: 16 amino acids. V dropped 6 bases and J dropped 2 bases, with 17 bases sitting between them. Germline assignment: CDR1 SEHNR and CDR2 FQNEAQ (reference sequence). In DNA, the CDR3 is TGTGCCAGCAGTCGCACGGGGGCAGGGGGCAATCAGCCCCAGCATTTT. It codes for CASSRTGAGGNQPQHF.